This is a list of T cell receptor beta chains from one sample in a study of blood T cells in healthy people across ages. TCRdb re-analysed the 5' RACE reads in MiXCR, keeping a single row per CDR3 protein. In the table there are some 800,000 distinct CDR3 sequences, 40% to 50% of which are singletons. Material: blood. Receptors were obtained from a man between 60 and 75 years old in good health. The CDR3 runs from the conserved cysteine through the conserved F or W.

TRBV7-3 CASSPRPSGGAFNEQFF
TRBV7-9 CASSSTGPGGSYNEQFF
TRBV9 CASSASGGVDTQYF
TRBV5-1 CASSPSTSFAGELFF
TRBV9 CASNYQGGGNNEQFF
TRBV29-1 CSVEDWGSYGYTF
TRBV20-1 CSARMAGRNNEQFF
TRBV5-1 CASSLAPEGADTQYF
TRBV20-1 CSARASGVSTDTQYF
TRBV11-2 CASTQQLGTGFTGELFF
TRBV3-1 CASSPTLRQTGRATEAFF
TRBV6-4 CVSSRTGGGGYTF
TRBV7-9 CASKASGYNEQFF
TRBV20-1 CSADRGTNTEAFF
TRBV4-2 CASSQAGGLGETQYF
TRBV29-1 CSVEDLPAYGYTF
TRBV29-1 CSVSGVVNEQFF
TRBV7-8 CASSPWGAYQETQYF
TRBV13 CASSLGTAITEAFF
TRBV6-1 CASSPRDRGSSWAGANVLTF
TRBV6-5 CASSPTGIAYGYTF
TRBV7-9 CASSLVAVSNEQFF
TRBV6-4 CASSDSNSLAGRTQYF
TRBV29-1 CSAPSGSYEQYF
TRBV5-5 CASSLATSGSSYEQYF
TRBV7-2 CASSLEGSDRTCEQYF
TRBV7-9 CASSLRAGLAGYNEQYF